One and the same sample provided the 18 T cell receptor beta chains below, sequenced in a study of T cell changes during pregnancy in multiple sclerosis. The data were produced by immunoSEQ multiplex PCR, yet TCRdb's version contains in-frame clones alone and is incomplete. The sample includes 90,000 or so clones, around 93% of them seen just once. Sample: peripheral blood, taken before pregnancy. The receptors were gathered from a female donor with multiple sclerosis, enrolled in a pregnancy study.

The CDR3 sequence is CASSLQTSGSLYEQYF. The CDR3 DNA is TGTGCCAGCAGTTTACAAACTAGCGGGAGCCTCTACGAGCAGTACTTC. The V gene is TRBV28, the J gene TRBJ2-7, with 11 bases aligning to TRBD2. The CDR3 length is 16 residues. Germline V lookup: CDR1 MDHEN, CDR2 SYDVKM. With 2 bases clipped from V and 3 bases from J, the junction kept 6 bases outside the gene matches.

V is TRBV5-1 and J is TRBJ1-6, with D tentatively TRBD1 (5 bases). The CDR3 length is 15 residues. Trimming removed 0 bases from V and 9 bases from J, with 13 bases in between. CDR1 is SGHRS, CDR2 YFSETQ, per germline. CDR3 amino acids: CASSLGGAGRSPLHF. CDR3 bases: TGCGCCAGCAGCTTGGGGGGTGCGGGACGTTCACCCCTCCACTTT.

The chain recombines TRBV7-6 with TRBJ2-2; unclear D gene. The CDR3 has 13 residues. V was cut by 5 bases and J by 4 bases, with 8 bases left in between. CDR1 is SGHVS and CDR2 is FNYEAQ in the germline V gene. The CDR3: CASSPARTGELFF. CDR3 coding DNA: TGTGCCAGCAGCCCCGCGCGCACCGGGGAGCTGTTTTTT.

V is TRBV28 and J is TRBJ1-5; a weak D match, TRBD1 (6 bases). The CDR3 length is 12 residues. Trimming took 7 bases from V and 6 from J, leaving 10 bases between them. The germline CDR1 and CDR2 sequences are MDHEN and SYDVKM. This chain's CDR3 is CASNSGVQPQHF. The CDR3 DNA reads as TGTGCCAGCAATTCAGGGGTTCAGCCCCAGCATTTT.

The rearrangement joins TRBV29-1 to TRBJ1-1; perhaps TRBD1 as D (5 bases). Germline-derived CDR1 and CDR2 are SQVTM and ANQGSEA. V lost 5 bases and J lost 2, with 12 bases in between. The CDR3 contains 13 residues. The CDR3 reads CSVRMDTNTEAFF. The DNA of the CDR3 is TGCAGCGTTCGTATGGACACCAACACTGAAGCTTTCTTT.

The chain is built from TRBV27 and TRBJ2-3; TRBD2 matches 9 bases. CDR1 is MNHEY and CDR2 is SMNVEV in the germline V gene (reference sequence). J lost 4 bases, V lost 5 bases, and 4 bases had no gene match. The CDR3 is 14 residues long. CDR3 coding DNA: TGTGCCAGCAGTCTTAGCGGGAGACCAGATACGCAGTATTTT. Protein sequence: CASSLSGRPDTQYF.

V gene TRBV10-1 combines with J gene TRBJ1-1; D is unresolved. V lost 2 bases to trimming and J lost 4 bases, with 11 bases between them. Per the germline V gene, CDR1 is WNHNN and CDR2 is SYGVQD (reference sequence). This CDR3 has 14 amino acids. CDR3 loop: CASSEIGRSTEAFF. The DNA for the CDR3 is TGCGCCAGCAGTGAGATTGGCCGGAGCACTGAAGCTTTCTTT.

The chain is built from TRBV18 and TRBJ2-3, with a weak D call TRBD2 (6 bases). Germline-derived CDR1 and CDR2 are KGHSH and LQKENI. V was shortened by 2 bases and J by 1 base, with 13 bases between the two germline ends. The CDR3 totals 16 residues. Here the CDR3 DNA reads TGTGCCAGCTCACCATTGGAGGGCGGTGGCACAGATACGCAGTATTTT. This translates into CASSPLEGGGTDTQYF. Full variable domain (remainder filled in from reference TRBV18 and TRBJ2-3): NAGVMQNPRHLVRRRGQEARLRCSPMKGHSHVYWYRQLPEEGLKFMVYLQKENIIDESGMPKERFSAEFPKEGPSILRIQQVVRGDSAAYFCASSPLEGGGTDTQYFGPGTRLTVL.

The rearrangement uses TRBV6-6 and TRBJ1-2, with 8 bases fitting TRBD1. V lost 5 bases and J lost 4; bases outside the gene matches: 12. The CDR3 runs to 16 residues. CDR1 is MNHNY and CDR2 is SVGAGI in the germline V gene (reference sequence). CDR3 loop: CASSADRVGPSYGYTF. The CDR3 DNA sequence: TGTGCCAGCAGTGCGGACAGGGTTGGTCCCAGCTATGGCTACACCTTC.

This clone was recorded once. The chain is built from TRBV19 and TRBJ2-7; 10 bases align to TRBD1. V lost 3 bases and J lost 7; bases outside the gene matches: 9. The CDR3 length is 15 residues. Germline CDR1 and CDR2: LNHDA and SQIVND (reference sequence). CDR3 region: CASSMAVGQGEEQYF. The CDR3 DNA reads TGTGCCAGTAGTATGGCCGTCGGACAGGGGGAAGAGCAGTACTTC. Full variable domain (outside the CDR3, taken from reference TRBV19 and TRBJ2-7): DGGITQSPKYLFRKEGQNVTLSCEQNLNHDAMYWYRQDPGQGLRLIYYSQIVNDFQKGDIAEGYSVSREKKESFPLTVTSAQKNPTAFYLCASSMAVGQGEEQYFGPGTRLTVT.

This clone appeared a single time. V gene TRBV4-2 combines with J gene TRBJ2-3; TRBD2 matches 12 bases. Germline CDR1 is LGHNA and CDR2 is YNFKEQ. Trimming cost V 4 bases and J 2 bases; bases outside gene matches: 4. CDR3 length equals 16 residues. The CDR3 protein is CASSPGLAGITDTQYF. DNA of the CDR3: TGTGCCAGCAGCCCCGGACTAGCGGGGATCACAGATACGCAGTATTTT.

Only one count was recorded for this clone. The junction shows a germline mismatch at one end, possibly a read error. CDR3 DNA: TGCAGCGCTGAAGTCACCGGGACTAGCGGGATTCGCAATGAGCAGTTCTTC. The encoded protein is CSAEVTGTSGIRNEQFF. The chain uses TRBV29-1 and TRBJ2-1; 13 bases line up with TRBD2. The CDR3 runs to 17 residues. Per germline, CDR1 SQVTM and CDR2 ANQGSEA.

The chain joins TRBV5-4 to TRBJ2-3; no firm D call. CDR1 SGHNT and CDR2 YYREEE come from the germline V gene (reference sequence). The CDR3 is 14 residues long. The V end was cut by 0 bases, the J end by 4 bases, with 9 bases between. In DNA form, the CDR3 reads TGTGCCAGCAGCTTGGCCGGTCCGTCAGATACGCAGTATTTT. Translating gives CASSLAGPSDTQYF.

V usage is TRBV9 and J usage is TRBJ1-1; D call uncertain. Germline V gives CDR1 SGDLS, CDR2 YYNGEE. The length of the CDR3 is 14 residues. V was trimmed by 0 bases and J by 0 bases, leaving 6 bases between them. CDR3 nucleotide sequence: TGTGCCAGCAGCGTAGTGGAGCTGAACACTGAAGCTTTCTTT. The encoded protein is CASSVVELNTEAFF.

This clone was picked up one time. The gene calls are TRBV27 and TRBJ2-2, with unresolved D. This CDR3 region has 14 residues. V dropped 2 bases and J dropped 5 bases, with 9 bases sitting between them. Germline V gene data show CDR1 as MNHEY and CDR2 as SMNVEV (reference sequence). The CDR3 bases are TGTGCCAGCAGTTTACGGTCTATAACCGGGGAGCTGTTTTTT. Protein sequence: CASSLRSITGELFF.

This chain connects TRBV6-1 to TRBJ1-5; D unclear. CDR1 MNHNS and CDR2 SASEGT come from the germline V gene. The CDR3 has 15 residues. V dropped 6 bases and J dropped 1 base, with 13 bases sitting between them. CDR3 loop: CASSPNGRSNQPQHF. DNA of the CDR3: TGTGCCAGCAGCCCTAACGGTCGGAGCAATCAGCCCCAGCATTTT.

The chain carries TRBV6-5 and TRBJ2-2; D might be TRBD1 (5 bases). Germline V lookup: CDR1 MNHEY, CDR2 SVGAGI. The CDR3 runs to 15 residues. The V end was cut by 3 bases, the J end by 0 bases, with 8 bases between. In nucleotides, the CDR3 is TGTGCCAGCAGTTATAGGGGCTCGAACACCGGGGAGCTGTTTTTT. It translates to CASSYRGSNTGELFF.

V usage is TRBV2 and J usage is TRBJ2-5; 10 bases fit TRBD2. With 8 bases clipped from V and 4 bases from J, the junction kept 13 bases outside the gene matches. Germline assignment: CDR1 SNHLY and CDR2 FYNNEI. This CDR3 is 16 amino acids long. The CDR3 DNA reads as TGTGCCAGCGTAAACGGGCTAGCGGGAGTAACAGAGACCCAGTACTTC. As protein: CASVNGLAGVTETQYF.